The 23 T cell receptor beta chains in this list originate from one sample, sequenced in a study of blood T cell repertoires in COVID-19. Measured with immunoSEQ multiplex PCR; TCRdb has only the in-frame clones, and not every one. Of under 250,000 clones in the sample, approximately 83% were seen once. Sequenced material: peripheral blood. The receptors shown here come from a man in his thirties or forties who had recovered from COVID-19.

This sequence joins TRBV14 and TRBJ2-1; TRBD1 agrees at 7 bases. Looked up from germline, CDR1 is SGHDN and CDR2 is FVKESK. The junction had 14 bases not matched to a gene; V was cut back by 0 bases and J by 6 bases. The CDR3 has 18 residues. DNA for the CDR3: TGTGCCAGCAGCCAAGATTCACCAGACAGGGACGTACGCAATGAGCAGTTCTTC. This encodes CASSQDSPDRDVRNEQFF.

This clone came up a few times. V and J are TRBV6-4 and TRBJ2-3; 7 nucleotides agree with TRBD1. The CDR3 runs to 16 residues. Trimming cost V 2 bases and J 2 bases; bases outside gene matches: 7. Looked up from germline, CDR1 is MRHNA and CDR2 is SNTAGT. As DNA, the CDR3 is TGTGCCAGCAGTGACGGATTGGGACAGCCCACAGATACGCAGTATTTT. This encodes CASSDGLGQPTDTQYF.

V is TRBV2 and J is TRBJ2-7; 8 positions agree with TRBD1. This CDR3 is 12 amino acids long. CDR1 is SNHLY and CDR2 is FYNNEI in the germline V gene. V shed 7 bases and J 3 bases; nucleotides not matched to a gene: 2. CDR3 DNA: TGTGCCAGCACCGGGACAGGCTACGAGCAGTACGTC. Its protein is CASTGTGYEQYV.

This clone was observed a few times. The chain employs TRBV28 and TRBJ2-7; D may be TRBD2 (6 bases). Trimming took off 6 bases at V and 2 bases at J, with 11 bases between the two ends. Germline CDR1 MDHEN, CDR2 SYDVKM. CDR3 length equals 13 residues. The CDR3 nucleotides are TGTGCCAGCAGCGAACCGGGGGCCTACGAGCAGTACGTC. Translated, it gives CASSEPGAYEQYV.

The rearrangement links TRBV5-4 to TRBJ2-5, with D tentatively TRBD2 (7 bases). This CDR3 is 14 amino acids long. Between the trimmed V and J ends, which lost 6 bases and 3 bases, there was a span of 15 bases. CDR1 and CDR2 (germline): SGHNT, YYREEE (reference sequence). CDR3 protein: CASTHGGREETQYF. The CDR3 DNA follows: TGTGCCAGCACCCACGGGGGGCGAGAAGAGACCCAGTACTTC.

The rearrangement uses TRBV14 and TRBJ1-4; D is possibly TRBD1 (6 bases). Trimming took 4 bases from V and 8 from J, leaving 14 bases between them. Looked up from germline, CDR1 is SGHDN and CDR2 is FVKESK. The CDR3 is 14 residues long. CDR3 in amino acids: CASSPRGAKEKLFF. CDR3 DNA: TGTGCCAGCAGCCCCAGGGGTGCCAAGGAAAAACTGTTTTTT. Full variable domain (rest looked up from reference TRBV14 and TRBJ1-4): EAGVTQFPSHSVIEKGQTVTLRCDPISGHDNLYWYRRVMGKEIKFLLHFVKESKQDESGMPNNRFLAERTGGTYSTLKVQPAELEDSGVYFCASSPRGAKEKLFFGSGTQLSVL.

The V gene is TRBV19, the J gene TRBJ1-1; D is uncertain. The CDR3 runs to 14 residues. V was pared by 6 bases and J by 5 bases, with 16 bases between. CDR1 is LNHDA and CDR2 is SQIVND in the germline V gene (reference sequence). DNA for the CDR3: TGTGCCAGTAGCACAATTGCAGGTTGGACTGAAGCTTTCTTT. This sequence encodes CASSTIAGWTEAFF.

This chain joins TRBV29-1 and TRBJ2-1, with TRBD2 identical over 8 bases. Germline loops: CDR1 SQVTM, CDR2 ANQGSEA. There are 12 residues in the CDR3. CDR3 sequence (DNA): TGCAGACGCGGGGGGAGAGGCAATGAGCAGTTCTTC. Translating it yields CRRGGRGNEQFF.

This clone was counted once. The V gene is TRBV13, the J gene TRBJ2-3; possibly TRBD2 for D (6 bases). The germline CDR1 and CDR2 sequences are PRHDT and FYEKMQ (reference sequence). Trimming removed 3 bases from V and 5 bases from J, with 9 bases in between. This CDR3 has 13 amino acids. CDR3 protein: CASSFWGGDTQYF. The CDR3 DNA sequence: TGTGCCAGCAGCTTCTGGGGAGGAGATACGCAGTATTTT.

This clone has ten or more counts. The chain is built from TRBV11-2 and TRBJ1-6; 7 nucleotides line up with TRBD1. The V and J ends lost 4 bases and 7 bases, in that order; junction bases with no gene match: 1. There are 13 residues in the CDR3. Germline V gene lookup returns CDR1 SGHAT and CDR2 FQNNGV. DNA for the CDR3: TGTGCCAGCAGCTCCAGGGGGAATTCACCCCTCCACTTT. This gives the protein CASSSRGNSPLHF.

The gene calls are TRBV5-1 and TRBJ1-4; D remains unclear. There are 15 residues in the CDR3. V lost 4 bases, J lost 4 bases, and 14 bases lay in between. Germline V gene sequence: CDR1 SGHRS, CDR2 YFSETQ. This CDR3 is CASSGRTAGNEKLFF. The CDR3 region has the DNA TGCGCCAGCAGCGGAAGAACCGCGGGTAATGAAAAACTGTTTTTT.

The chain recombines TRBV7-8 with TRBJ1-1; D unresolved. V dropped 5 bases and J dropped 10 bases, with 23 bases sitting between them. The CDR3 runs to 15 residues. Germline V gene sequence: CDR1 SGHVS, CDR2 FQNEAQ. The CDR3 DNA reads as TGTGCCAGCAGCCAACATAGAGGCGCGGCGGATAGAGCTTTCTTT. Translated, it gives CASSQHRGAADRAFF. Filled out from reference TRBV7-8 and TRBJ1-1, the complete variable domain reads GAGVSQSPRYKVAKRGQDVALRCDPISGHVSLFWYQQALGQGPEFLTYFQNEAQLDKSGLPSDRFFAERPEGSVSTLKIQRTQQEDSAVYLCASSQHRGAADRAFFGQGTRLTVV.

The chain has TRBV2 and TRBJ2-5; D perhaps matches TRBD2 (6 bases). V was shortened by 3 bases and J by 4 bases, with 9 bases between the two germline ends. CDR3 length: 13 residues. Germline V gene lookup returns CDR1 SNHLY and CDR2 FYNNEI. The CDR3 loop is CASSEGLLETQYF. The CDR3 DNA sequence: TGTGCCAGCAGTGAGGGACTGTTAGAGACCCAGTACTTC.

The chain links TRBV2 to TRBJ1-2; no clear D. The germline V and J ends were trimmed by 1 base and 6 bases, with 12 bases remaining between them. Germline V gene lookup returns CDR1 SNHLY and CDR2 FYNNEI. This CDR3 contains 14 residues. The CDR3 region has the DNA TGTGCCAGCAGTGAAGATGGACGGAGGAATGGCTACACCTTC. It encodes CASSEDGRRNGYTF.

The CDR3 reads CASSEFGGATDTQYF. CDR3 nucleotide sequence: TGTGCCAGCAGTGAGTTTGGGGGGGCCACAGATACGCAGTATTTT. The chain couples TRBV6-4 to TRBJ2-3; weak D call: TRBD2 (7 bases). CDR1 is MRHNA and CDR2 is SNTAGT in the germline V gene. The CDR3 spans 15 residues. Deletions cut 3 bases from V and 2 bases from J, with 12 bases between.

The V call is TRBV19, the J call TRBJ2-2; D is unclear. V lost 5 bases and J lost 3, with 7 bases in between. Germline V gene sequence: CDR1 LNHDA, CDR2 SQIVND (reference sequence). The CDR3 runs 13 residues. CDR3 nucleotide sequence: TGTGCCAGTAGTCTTTTTTACACCGGGGAGCTGTTTTTT. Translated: CASSLFYTGELFF.

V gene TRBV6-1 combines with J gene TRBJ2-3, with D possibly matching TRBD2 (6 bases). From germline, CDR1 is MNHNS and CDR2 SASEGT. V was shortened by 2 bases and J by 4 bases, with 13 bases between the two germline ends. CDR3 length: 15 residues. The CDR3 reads CASSEHRRGADTQYF. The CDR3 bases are TGTGCCAGCAGTGAACACAGGAGGGGTGCAGATACGCAGTATTTT.

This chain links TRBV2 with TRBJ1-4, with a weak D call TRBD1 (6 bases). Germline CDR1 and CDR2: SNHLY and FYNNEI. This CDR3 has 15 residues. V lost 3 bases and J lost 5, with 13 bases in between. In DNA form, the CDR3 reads TGTGCCAGCAGTGACCAGGGGTTGAGGAATGAAAAACTGTTTTTT. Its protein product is CASSDQGLRNEKLFF.

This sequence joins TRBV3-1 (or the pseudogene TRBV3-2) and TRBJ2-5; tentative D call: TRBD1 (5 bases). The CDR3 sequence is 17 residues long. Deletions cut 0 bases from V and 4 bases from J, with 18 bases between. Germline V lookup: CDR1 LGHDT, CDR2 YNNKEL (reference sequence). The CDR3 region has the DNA TGTGCCAGCAGCCAAGATTTAGGAGTCCTAGGGGCAGAGACCCAGTACTTC. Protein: CASSQDLGVLGAETQYF.

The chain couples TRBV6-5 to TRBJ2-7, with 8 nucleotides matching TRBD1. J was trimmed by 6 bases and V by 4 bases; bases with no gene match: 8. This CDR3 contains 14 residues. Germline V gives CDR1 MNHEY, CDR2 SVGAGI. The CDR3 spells CASSSSGGLAEQYF. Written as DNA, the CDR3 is TGTGCCAGCAGTTCTTCAGGGGGCCTGGCCGAGCAGTACTTC.

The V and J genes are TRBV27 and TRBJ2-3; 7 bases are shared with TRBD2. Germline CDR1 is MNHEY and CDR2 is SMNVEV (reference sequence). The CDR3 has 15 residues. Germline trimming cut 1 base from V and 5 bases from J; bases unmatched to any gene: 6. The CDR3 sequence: CASSLYGLEGDTQYF. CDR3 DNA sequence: TGTGCCAGCAGTTTATATGGACTAGAGGGAGATACGCAGTATTTT.

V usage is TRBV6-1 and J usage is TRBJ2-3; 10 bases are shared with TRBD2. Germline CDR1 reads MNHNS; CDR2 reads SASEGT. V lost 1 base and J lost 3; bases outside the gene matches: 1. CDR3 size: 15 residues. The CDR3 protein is CASSEEAGGTDTQYF. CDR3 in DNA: TGTGCCAGCAGTGAAGAAGCGGGGGGGACAGATACGCAGTATTTT.

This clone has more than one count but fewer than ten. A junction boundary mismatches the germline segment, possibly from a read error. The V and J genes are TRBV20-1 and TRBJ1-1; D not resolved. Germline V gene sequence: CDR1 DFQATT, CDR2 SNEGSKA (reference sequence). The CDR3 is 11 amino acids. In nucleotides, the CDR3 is TGCAGTGCTAGAGCTGAACAGCCCCCGCTCTTT. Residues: CSARAEQPPLF.